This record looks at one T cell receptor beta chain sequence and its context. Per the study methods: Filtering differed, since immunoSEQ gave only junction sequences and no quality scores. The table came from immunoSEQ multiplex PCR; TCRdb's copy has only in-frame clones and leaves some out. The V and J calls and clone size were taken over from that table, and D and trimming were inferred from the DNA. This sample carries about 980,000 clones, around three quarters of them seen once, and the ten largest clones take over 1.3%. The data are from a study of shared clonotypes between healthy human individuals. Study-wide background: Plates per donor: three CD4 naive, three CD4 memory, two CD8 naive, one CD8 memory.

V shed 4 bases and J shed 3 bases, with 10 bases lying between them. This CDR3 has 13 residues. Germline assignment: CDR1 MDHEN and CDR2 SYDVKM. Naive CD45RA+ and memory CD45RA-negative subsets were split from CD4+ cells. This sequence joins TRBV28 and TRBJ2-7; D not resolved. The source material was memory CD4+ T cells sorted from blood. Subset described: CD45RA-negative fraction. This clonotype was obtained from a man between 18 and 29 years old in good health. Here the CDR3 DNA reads TGTGCCAGCAGTTCCTACCGAGACTACGAGCAGTACTTC. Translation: CASSSYRDYEQYF.